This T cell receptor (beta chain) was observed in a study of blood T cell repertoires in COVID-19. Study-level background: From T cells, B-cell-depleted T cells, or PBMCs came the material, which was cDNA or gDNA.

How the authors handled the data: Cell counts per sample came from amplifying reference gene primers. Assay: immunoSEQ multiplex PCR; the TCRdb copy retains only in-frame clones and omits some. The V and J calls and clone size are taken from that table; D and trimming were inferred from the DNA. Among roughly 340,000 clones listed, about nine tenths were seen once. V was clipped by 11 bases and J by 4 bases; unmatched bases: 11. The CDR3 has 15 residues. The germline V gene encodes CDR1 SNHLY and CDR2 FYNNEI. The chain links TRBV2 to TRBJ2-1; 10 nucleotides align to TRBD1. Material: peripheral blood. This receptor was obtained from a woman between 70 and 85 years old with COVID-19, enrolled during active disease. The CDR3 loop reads CAASTWDRGYNEQFF. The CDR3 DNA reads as TGTGCCGCAAGCACTTGGGACAGGGGATACAATGAGCAGTTCTTC. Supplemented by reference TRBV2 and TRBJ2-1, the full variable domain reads EPEVTQTPSHQVTQMGQEVILRCVPISNHLYFYWYRQILGQKVEFLVSFYNNEISEKSEIFDDQFSVERPDGSNFTLKIRSTKLEDSAMYFCAASTWDRGYNEQFFGPGTRLTVL.